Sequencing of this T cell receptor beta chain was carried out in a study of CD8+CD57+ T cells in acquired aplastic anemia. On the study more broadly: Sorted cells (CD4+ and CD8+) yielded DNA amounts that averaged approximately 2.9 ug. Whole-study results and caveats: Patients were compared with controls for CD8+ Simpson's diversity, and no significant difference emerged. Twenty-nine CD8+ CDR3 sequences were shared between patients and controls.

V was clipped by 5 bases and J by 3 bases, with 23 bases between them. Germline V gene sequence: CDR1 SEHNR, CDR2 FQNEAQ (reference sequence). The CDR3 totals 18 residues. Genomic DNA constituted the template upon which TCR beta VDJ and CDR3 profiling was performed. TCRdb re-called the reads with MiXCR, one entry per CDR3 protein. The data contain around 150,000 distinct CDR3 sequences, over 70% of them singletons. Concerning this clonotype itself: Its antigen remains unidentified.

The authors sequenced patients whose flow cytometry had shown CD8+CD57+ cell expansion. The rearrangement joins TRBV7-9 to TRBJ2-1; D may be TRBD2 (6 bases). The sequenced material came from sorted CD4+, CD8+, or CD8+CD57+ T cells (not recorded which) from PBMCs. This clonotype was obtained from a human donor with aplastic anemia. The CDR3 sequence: CASSPSTVEGGGYNEQFF. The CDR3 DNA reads TGTGCCAGCAGCCCTTCTACCGTTGAGGGAGGAGGCTACAATGAGCAGTTCTTC.